This T cell receptor beta chain was recorded in a study of tumor-infiltrating lymphocytes in primary liver carcinoma. Germline DNA was also extracted, and blood RNA derived from unsorted whole blood. This CDR3 contains 17 residues. CDR1 and CDR2 (germline): LGHNA, YNFKEQ. Trimming took 0 bases from V and 5 from J; bases not matched to a gene: 13. From around 500 ng total RNA, TCR beta cDNA was generated with a primer in the constant region. Slightly modified ARM-PCR with three nested multiplex PCR rounds yielded TCR beta libraries. The study ran its first two PCR rounds for approximately 10 cycles each, using TRBV1-TRBV30 forward primers and a C-beta reverse primer. TCRdb reprocessed the multiplex PCR reads via MiXCR and lists one record per CDR3 protein. The sample lists 310,000 or so distinct CDR3 sequences, 50% to 60% occurring once. Note on this clonotype: A read error is possible here, since a much larger clone lies one base away. The CDR3 does not end in the conserved phenylalanine or tryptophan, so this is likely a read error.

This TCR derives from a young woman with primary liver carcinoma and hepatitis B virus infection. The sequencing sample was made of peripheral blood. The chain recombines TRBV4-2 with TRBJ2-7; TRBD2 matches at 7 bases. The CDR3 here is CASSQDLGVGGRNEQYS. In nucleotides, the CDR3 is TGTGCCAGCAGCCAAGACCTAGGGGTGGGCGGGAGAAACGAGCAGTACTCC.